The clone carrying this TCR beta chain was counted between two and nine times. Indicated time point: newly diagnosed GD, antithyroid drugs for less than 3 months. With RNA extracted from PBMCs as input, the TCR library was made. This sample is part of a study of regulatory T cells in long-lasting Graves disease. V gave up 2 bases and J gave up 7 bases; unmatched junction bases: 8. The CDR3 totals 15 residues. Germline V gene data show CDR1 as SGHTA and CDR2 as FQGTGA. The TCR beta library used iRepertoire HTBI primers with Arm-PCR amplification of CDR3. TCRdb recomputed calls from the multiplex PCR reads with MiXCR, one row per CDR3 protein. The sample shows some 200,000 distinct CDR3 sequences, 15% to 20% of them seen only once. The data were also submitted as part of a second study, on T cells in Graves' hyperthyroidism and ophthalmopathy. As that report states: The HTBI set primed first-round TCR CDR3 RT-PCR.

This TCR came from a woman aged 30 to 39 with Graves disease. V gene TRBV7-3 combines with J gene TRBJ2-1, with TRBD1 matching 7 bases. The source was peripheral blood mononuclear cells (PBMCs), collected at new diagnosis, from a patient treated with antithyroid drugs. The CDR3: CASSLDGTATNEQFF. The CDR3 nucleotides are TGTGCCAGCAGCTTAGACGGGACAGCGACTAATGAGCAGTTCTTC. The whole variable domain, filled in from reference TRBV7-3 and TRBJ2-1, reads GAGVSQTPSNKVTEKGKYVELRCDPISGHTALYWYRQSLGQGPEFLIYFQGTGAADDSGLPNDRFFAVRPEGSVSTLKIQRTERGDSAVYLCASSLDGTATNEQFFGPGTRLTVL.